Each of the 18 T cell receptor beta chains below was sequenced from the same sample in a study of CD8 T cells in Susac syndrome. Random hexamers were used to reverse transcribe the RNA input (about 0.5 to 1 ug). Each CDR3 protein is one row after TCRdb ran MiXCR on the immunoSEQ multiplex PCR reads. The data contain approximately 110,000 distinct CDR3 sequences, 93% of them singletons. The source material was CD8+ T cells from PBMCs. These TCRs come from a human donor with multiple sclerosis.

The table lists this clonotype with a few counts. V gene TRBV9 combines with J gene TRBJ2-2; D is uncertain. The CDR3 is 12 amino acids. Germline CDR1 and CDR2: SGDLS and YYNGEE. Trimming shortened V by 2 bases and J by 2 bases, and 1 base separated the two germline ends. CDR3 bases: TGTGCCAGCAGCGTTAACACCGGGGAGCTGTTTTTT. Amino acid sequence: CASSVNTGELFF.

The rearrangement uses TRBV15 and TRBJ1-6; 8 nucleotides agree with TRBD1. The CDR3 extends over 15 amino acids. After removal of 0 bases from V and 14 bases from J, the junction contained 9 bases not matched to a gene. Germline V gene sequence: CDR1 LNHNV, CDR2 YYDKDF (reference sequence). The CDR3, as DNA: TGTGCCACCAGCAGAGATCGGGACAGGACTCGTGCCCTCCACTTT. This gives the protein CATSRDRDRTRALHF.

V is TRBV5-1 and J is TRBJ1-1; TRBD1 agrees at 8 bases. Germline values: CDR1 SGHRS, CDR2 YFSETQ. V trimming: 5 bases; J trimming: 0 bases; junction bases outside the gene matches: 6. The CDR3 runs 15 residues. This CDR3 is CASRDRDAMNTEAFF. In nucleotides, the CDR3 is TGCGCCAGCAGGGACAGGGACGCCATGAACACTGAAGCTTTCTTT.

This sequence joins TRBV5-1 and TRBJ2-7; no firm D call. V dropped 0 bases and J dropped 1 base, with 8 bases sitting between them. The germline V gene has CDR1 SGHRS and CDR2 YFSETQ. The CDR3 has 14 amino acids. Here the CDR3 reads CASSLGPASYEQYF. DNA of the CDR3: TGCGCCAGCAGCTTGGGTCCGGCATCCTACGAGCAGTACTTC.

This clonotype was seen only once. V and J are TRBV27 and TRBJ1-1, with 8 bases that match TRBD1. This CDR3 comprises 14 residues. In germline, CDR1 is MNHEY, CDR2 SMNVEV (reference sequence). After removal of 5 bases from V and 4 bases from J, the junction contained 6 bases not matched to a gene. The chain's CDR3 is CASSGHTGGTEAFF. The CDR3 nucleotides are TGTGCCAGCAGTGGACACACAGGGGGCACTGAAGCTTTCTTT.

The chain has TRBV12-3 or TRBV12-4 and TRBJ2-2; 10 bases line up with TRBD1. The CDR3 contains 18 residues. The ends lost 5 bases at V and 4 bases at J; junction bases unmatched: 13. CDR3 bases: TGTGCCAGCAGTCCCCGACCGGGACAGGGGCGGGTCACCGGGGAGCTGTTTTTT. Its translation: CASSPRPGQGRVTGELFF.

This rearrangement joins TRBV4-1 to TRBJ1-4; no firm D call. The CDR3 has 14 amino acids. The V end was cut by 5 bases, the J end by 8 bases, with 15 bases between. Germline CDR1 is MGHRA and CDR2 is YSYEKL. CDR3 sequence: CASSKNNLGEKLFF. Here the CDR3 DNA reads TGCGCCAGCAGCAAAAACAATTTAGGGGAAAAACTGTTTTTT.

The genes are TRBV10-2 and TRBJ2-7; D may correspond to TRBD1 or TRBD2 (5 bases each). Germline CDR1 WSHSY, CDR2 SAAADI. The V end lost 6 bases, the J end lost 2 bases, and 11 bases lay between the germline ends. The CDR3 covers 13 residues. The CDR3 DNA reads as TGCGCCAGCAGAGGGGACCGACCCTACGAGCAGTACGTC. Protein sequence: CASRGDRPYEQYV.

The gene calls are TRBV4-1 and TRBJ2-3; D unresolved. The V and J ends lost 0 bases and 10 bases respectively, with 17 bases between them. There are 15 residues in the CDR3. Germline V gene sequence: CDR1 MGHRA, CDR2 YSYEKL. CDR3 sequence: CASSQEDRPLDPQYF. CDR3 in DNA: TGCGCCAGCAGCCAAGAGGATCGGCCCCTCGATCCGCAGTATTTT.

The V gene is TRBV7-9, the J gene TRBJ2-5, with 7 bases aligning to TRBD1. Germline V gene data show CDR1 as SEHNR and CDR2 as FQNEAQ (reference sequence). V shed 7 bases and J 7 bases; nucleotides not matched to a gene: 15. This CDR3 is 15 amino acids long. The CDR3 sequence: CASIGDDRARGTQYF. CDR3 DNA sequence: TGTGCCAGCATCGGCGACGACAGGGCCCGTGGGACCCAGTACTTC. Filled out from reference TRBV7-9 and TRBJ2-5, the complete variable domain reads DTGVSQNPRHKITKRGQNVTFRCDPISEHNRLYWYRQTLGQGPEFLTYFQNEAQLEKSRLLSDRFSAERPKGSFSTLEIQRTEQGDSAMYLCASIGDDRARGTQYFGPGTRLLVL.

V is TRBV15 and J is TRBJ2-1; maybe TRBD2 (6 bases). Looked up from germline, CDR1 is LNHNV and CDR2 is YYDKDF (reference sequence). The germline V and J ends were trimmed by 0 bases and 0 bases, with 12 bases remaining between them. This CDR3 is built from 17 residues. CDR3 sequence reads: CATSRDRIGSSYNEQFF. The CDR3 DNA reads TGTGCCACCAGCAGAGATCGTATCGGGAGCTCCTACAATGAGCAGTTCTTC. Full variable domain (remainder filled in from reference TRBV15 and TRBJ2-1): DAMVIQNPRYQVTQFGKPVTLSCSQTLNHNVMYWYQQKSSQAPKLLFHYYDKDFNNEADTPDNFQSRRPNTSFCFLDIRSPGLGDTAMYLCATSRDRIGSSYNEQFFGPGTRLTVL.

The chain is built from TRBV9 and TRBJ2-5; TRBD2 matches at 7 bases. V was pared by 0 bases and J by 3 bases, with 2 bases of the junction left unmatched. Germline V gene lookup returns CDR1 SGDLS and CDR2 YYNGEE. This CDR3 comprises 14 residues. The CDR3 reads CASSVAAGKETQYF. The DNA for the CDR3 is TGTGCCAGCAGCGTAGCAGCGGGGAAAGAGACCCAGTACTTC.

The chain uses TRBV7-8 and TRBJ2-7; D gene uncertain. V was clipped by 2 bases and J by 2 bases, with 10 bases between them. The germline V gene encodes CDR1 SGHVS and CDR2 FQNEAQ. There are 14 residues in the CDR3. This CDR3 is CASSLSGVTYEQYV. DNA of the CDR3: TGTGCCAGCAGCTTATCTGGGGTCACCTACGAGCAGTACGTC.

The rearrangement joins TRBV13 to TRBJ2-7, with TRBD2 matching 8 bases. The junction had 7 bases not matched to a gene; V was cut back by 3 bases and J by 3 bases. Germline CDR1 reads PRHDT; CDR2 reads FYEKMQ (reference sequence). This CDR3 is built from 15 residues. In nucleotides, the CDR3 is TGTGCCAGCAGCTTGCGGGGGGTCCATGGCTACGAGCAGTACGTC. Protein sequence: CASSLRGVHGYEQYV.

The genes are TRBV7-3 and TRBJ2-3; the match to TRBD1 covers 9 bases. The CDR3 has 14 amino acids. Germline CDR1 SGHTA, CDR2 FQGTGA. V lost 4 bases, J lost 5 bases, and 4 bases stayed unmatched. The CDR3 loop is CASSSTGGRDTQYF. The CDR3 nucleotides are TGTGCCAGCAGCTCAACAGGGGGCCGAGATACGCAGTATTTT.

The gene calls are TRBV28 and TRBJ1-4; 7 nucleotides line up with TRBD1. J lost 7 bases, V lost 5 bases, and 7 bases had no gene match. The CDR3 is 14 residues long. Germline V lookup: CDR1 MDHEN, CDR2 SYDVKM. CDR3 amino acids: CASSPRQGSEKLFF. The CDR3 DNA reads TGTGCCAGCAGTCCCAGACAGGGTAGTGAAAAACTGTTTTTT.

In this sample, this clonotype turned up once. The chain employs TRBV19 and TRBJ2-7, with D perhaps being TRBD1 or TRBD2 (5 bases each). Trimming took off 5 bases at V and 13 bases at J, with 21 bases between the two ends. The CDR3 runs to 13 residues. Per the germline V gene, CDR1 is LNHDA and CDR2 is SQIVND (reference sequence). The CDR3 nucleotides read TGTGCCAGTAGTGCCGATATTAAACAGGACTTCTACTTC. Protein product: CASSADIKQDFYF.

This chain's CDR3 is CASSPRRGGVDTQYF. The CDR3 nucleotides are TGTGCCAGCAGCCCCCGGCGGGGGGGAGTAGATACGCAGTATTTT. The chain couples TRBV13 to TRBJ2-3; 9 bases agree with TRBD2. The CDR3 contains 15 residues. Per germline, CDR1 PRHDT and CDR2 FYEKMQ (reference sequence). Trimming took 5 bases from V and 5 from J; bases not matched to a gene: 8.